Detailed here is one TCR beta chain. Compared with germline, one end of the junction differs, possibly owing to a read error. Repertoires were generated with immunoSEQ multiplex PCR, while TCRdb's copy carries only in-frame clones and drops some. The table lists about 120,000 clones, approximately 90% of them singletons, with about 3.2% in the top ten. The sample belongs to a study of control samples from healthy donors and cancer patients. CDR1 is SGHRS, CDR2 YFSETQ, per germline. CDR3 size: 11 residues. The sample comprised blood. The gene calls are TRBV5-1 and TRBJ2-7; no reliable D call. The clonotype originates from a man aged 35 to 55 in good health. The CDR3 spells CASTDHNIWNF. The CDR3 DNA follows: TGCGCCAGCACCGATCATAACATATGGAACTTC.